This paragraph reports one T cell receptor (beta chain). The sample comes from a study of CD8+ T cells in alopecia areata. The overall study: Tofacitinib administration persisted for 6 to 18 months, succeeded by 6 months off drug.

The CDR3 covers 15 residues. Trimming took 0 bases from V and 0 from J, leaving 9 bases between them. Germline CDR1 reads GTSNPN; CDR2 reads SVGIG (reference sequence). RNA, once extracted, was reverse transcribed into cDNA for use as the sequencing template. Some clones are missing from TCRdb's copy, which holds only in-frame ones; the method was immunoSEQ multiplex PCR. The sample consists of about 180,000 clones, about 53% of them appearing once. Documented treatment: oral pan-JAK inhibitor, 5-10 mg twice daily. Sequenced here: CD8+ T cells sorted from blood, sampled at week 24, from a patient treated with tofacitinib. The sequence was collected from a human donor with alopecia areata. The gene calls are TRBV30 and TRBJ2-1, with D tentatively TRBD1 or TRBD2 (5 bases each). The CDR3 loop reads CAWSVGESSYNEQFF. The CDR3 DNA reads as TGTGCCTGGAGTGTAGGGGAGAGCTCCTACAATGAGCAGTTCTTC.